This T cell receptor beta chain comes out of a study of PD-1 blockade in classical Hodgkin lymphoma. Notes on the study in general: The CD4+ diversity rise by C4D1 was clearest in complete responders. Later analyses included only patients treated at least 1 year post-ASCT.

Comments on this clone: The antigen is undetermined.

Every patient experienced relapse after autologous stem cell transplantation, and brentuximab vedotin exposure varied. The CDR3 is made up of 14 amino acids. Trimming removed 0 bases from V and 2 bases from J, with 9 bases in between. Germline CDR1 SGDLS, CDR2 YYNGEE. Data came from immunoSEQ multiplex PCR; TCRdb stores just in-frame clones and leaves some out. The data contain some 40,000 clones, 70% to 80% of them singletons. The receptor comes from a human donor with classical Hodgkin lymphoma. The rearrangement links TRBV9 to TRBJ2-7; D gene unclear. The sample consisted of peripheral blood mononuclear cells (PBMCs), taken at baseline. The CDR3 DNA sequence: TGTGCCAGCAGCGTAGACGCCGGAGCCTACGAGCAGTACTTC. Amino acid sequence: CASSVDAGAYEQYF.